The clone carrying this TCR beta chain was found a few times. The data originate from a study of human T cells and chemical hapten exposure. TCRdb redid the calling of the RACE reads with MiXCR, one entry per CDR3 protein. Among about 340,000 distinct CDR3 sequences listed, approximately 6.9% were seen once. As to time point: patch test 1, 2 weeks after DPC sensitization. Treatment meaning: therapeutic diphenylcyclopropenone sensitization with weekly scalp DPC. With 2 bases clipped from V and 2 bases from J, the junction kept 2 bases outside the gene matches. This CDR3 spans 15 amino acids. Germline assignment: CDR1 ENHRY and CDR2 SYGVKD.

The TCR sequence derives from a woman aged 18 to 35 with alopecia areata. Some clones in this sample may be carry-over from other donors' samples. Sequencing used whole blood, obtained in connection with sensitization to the hapten diphenylcyclopropenone (DPC). This sequence joins TRBV10-3 and TRBJ2-3; the match to TRBD2 covers 9 bases. This CDR3 reads CAISEASGTTDTQYF. The CDR3 DNA reads as TGTGCCATCAGTGAGGCTAGCGGGACCACAGATACGCAGTATTTT.